The source of this T cell receptor delta chain is a study of γδ T cells in repeated Plasmodium falciparum infection. Gammadelta T cells were flow-sorted from PBMC into Vgamma9/Vdelta2+ and Vdelta2-negative populations for bulk analysis. On this clone itself: This DNA translates differently at residue 16 from the TCRdb protein, which is that of a much larger clone; a read error is likely, and the protein shown is the DNA's own translation.

TCRdb processed the multiplex PCR reads again with the CATT caller. There are about 48,000 delta-chain clones in the sample; roughly 1.6% occur only once, and around 8.6% lies in the top ten. The CDR3 runs to 21 residues. The germline V gene encodes CDR1 GEAIGNYY and CDR2 EKD. V was pared by 0 bases and J by 4 bases, with 22 bases of the junction left unmatched. Material for sequencing was gamma-delta T cells from blood. This chain connects TRDV2 to TRDJ1, with 10 positions matching TRDD3. The J gene, left out of TCRdb, was set here by checking the DNA against germline. The source is a pool of human donors (malaria-infected and uninfected, not separated). The CDR3 coding sequence is TGTGCCTGTGACACCGGCTTCTTTACTGGGGGATTCGCTGAGGACATCGATAAACTCATCTTT. As protein: CACDTGFFTGGFAEDIDKLIF.